This T cell receptor (beta chain) was sequenced for a study of radiotherapy plus CTLA-4 blockade in lung cancer. Study context: Objective responses were recorded in around 18% of patients, with disease control recorded in roughly 31%. Study observations and caveats: According to reports, early shifts in blood T cell clones, alongside interferon-beta, forecast response most accurately. Expansion of tumor-derived TCR clones was observed in blood after radiotherapy plus ipilimumab.

CDR1 SGHDT and CDR2 YYEEEE come from the germline V gene. V dropped 4 bases and J dropped 2 bases, with 7 bases sitting between them. The CDR3 loop spans 13 amino acids. Generated by immunoSEQ multiplex PCR, the TCRdb table keeps only in-frame clones and is missing some. The sample holds 89,000 or so clones; around 83% are singletons and the top ten take 3% to 3.5%. Concerning this clone: Its antigen is still unknown.

It was focal radiation plus CTLA-4 blockade with ipilimumab that patients with chemo-refractory metastatic non-small-cell lung cancer received. The V call is TRBV5-6, the J call TRBJ1-3, with a possible D match to TRBD1 (6 bases). This TCR was recovered from a human donor with non-small cell lung cancer who had a partial response to radiotherapy plus ipilimumab. The sequenced sample was peripheral blood, obtained from a patient treated with radiotherapy plus ipilimumab. CDR3 nucleotide sequence: TGTGCCAGCAGCCGGACAGCTGGAAACACCATATATTTT. Amino acids: CASSRTAGNTIYF.